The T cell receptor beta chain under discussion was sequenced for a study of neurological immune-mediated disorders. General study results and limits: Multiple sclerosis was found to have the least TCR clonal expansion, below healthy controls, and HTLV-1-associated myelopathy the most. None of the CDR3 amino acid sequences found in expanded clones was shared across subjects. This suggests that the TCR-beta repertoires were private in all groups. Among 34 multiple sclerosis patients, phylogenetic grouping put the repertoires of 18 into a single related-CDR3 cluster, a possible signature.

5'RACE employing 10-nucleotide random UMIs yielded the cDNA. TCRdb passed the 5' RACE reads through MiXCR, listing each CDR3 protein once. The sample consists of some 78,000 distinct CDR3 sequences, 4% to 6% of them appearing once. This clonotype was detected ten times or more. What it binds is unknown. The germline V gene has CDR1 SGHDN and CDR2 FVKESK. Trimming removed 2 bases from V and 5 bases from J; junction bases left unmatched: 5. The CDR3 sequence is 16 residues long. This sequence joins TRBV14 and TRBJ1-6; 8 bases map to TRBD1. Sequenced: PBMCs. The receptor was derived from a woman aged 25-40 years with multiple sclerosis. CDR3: CASSQIQGANNSPLHF. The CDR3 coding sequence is TGTGCCAGCAGCCAAATTCAGGGGGCGAATAATTCACCCCTCCACTTT.